This T cell receptor (beta chain) was recorded in a study of cytomegalovirus exposure and HLA in healthy donors. Both 60 Vbeta primers and 13 Jbeta primers went into the PCR. The data were produced by immunoSEQ multiplex PCR, yet TCRdb's version contains in-frame clones alone and is incomplete. The repertoire consists of some 98,000 clones, with more than 60% occurring once and the leading ten covering 2% to 2.5%. This clone was picked up a small number of times. No antigen is known for it. Study conclusions and caveats: Indistinguishable V segments such as TRBV6-2 and TRBV6-3 were excluded.

This CDR3 region has 16 residues. V gave up 5 bases and J gave up 5 bases; unmatched junction bases: 14. Germline CDR1 MNHEY, CDR2 SMNVEV (reference sequence). The sequenced sample consisted of PBMCs. The chain uses TRBV27 and TRBJ2-7; 8 bases are a match to TRBD2. The receptor comes from a man aged 45 to 65 in good health and CMV-seronegative. CDR3 loop: CASSRGGPGVINEQYF. The CDR3 coding sequence is TGTGCCAGCAGTCGGGGGGGCCCAGGGGTTATCAACGAGCAGTACTTC.